A single sample is the source of the 28 T cell receptor beta chains below, sequenced in a study of regulatory T cells in long-lasting Graves disease. Time point here: newly diagnosed GD, antithyroid drugs for less than 3 months. Making the TCR library involved RNA that had been extracted from PBMCs. For TCR beta, libraries came from iRepertoire HTBI primers and Arm-PCR of CDR3 regions. TCRdb itself ran the multiplex PCR reads through MiXCR, one entry per CDR3 protein. The data show over 500,000 distinct CDR3 sequences, roughly 15% seen once. This sample also appeared in a second study, on T cells in Graves' hyperthyroidism and ophthalmopathy.

The source material was peripheral blood mononuclear cells (PBMCs), sampled at new diagnosis, from a patient treated with antithyroid drugs. Receptor source: a man younger than 35 with Graves disease.

V usage is TRBV6-2 or TRBV6-3 and J usage is TRBJ1-2; weak D call: TRBD1 (5 bases). Germline lookup yields CDR1 MNHEY and CDR2 SVGEGT. Trimming took 8 bases from V and 1 from J, leaving 14 bases between them. The CDR3 spans 14 residues. The chain's CDR3 is CASGSAGGNYGYTF. The CDR3 nucleotides are TGTGCCAGCGGTTCAGCGGGGGGTAACTATGGCTACACCTTC.

This clonotype has a count of ten or more. The chain employs TRBV28 and TRBJ1-1, with a weak D call TRBD1 (6 bases). Germline V CDR1 and CDR2: MDHEN, SYDVKM. CDR3 size: 14 residues. Trimming took 5 bases from V and 1 from J, leaving 11 bases between them. In DNA form, the CDR3 reads TGTGCCAGCAGTCCTGGACAGCCGAACACTGAAGCTTTCTTT. Its protein product is CASSPGQPNTEAFF. The whole variable domain, remainder taken from reference TRBV28 and TRBJ1-1, is DVKVTQSSRYLVKRTGEKVFLECVQDMDHENMFWYRQDPGLGLRLIYFSYDVKMKEKGDIPEGYSVSREKKERFSLILESASTNQTSMYLCASSPGQPNTEAFFGQGTRLTVV.

This clonotype was seen a handful of times. This chain links TRBV5-4 with TRBJ2-3, with 7 positions matching TRBD2. Looked up from germline, CDR1 is SGHNT and CDR2 is YYREEE (reference sequence). V was pared by 4 bases and J by 3 bases, with 8 bases of the junction left unmatched. This CDR3 is 15 amino acids long. The CDR3 spells CASSRDTSETDTQYF. In nucleotides, the CDR3 is TGTGCCAGCAGCCGAGATACTAGCGAGACAGATACGCAGTATTTT. The variable domain in full, completed from reference TRBV5-4 and TRBJ2-3, reads ETGVTQSPTHLIKTRGQQVTLRCSSQSGHNTVSWYQQALGQGPQFIFQYYREEENGRGNFPPRFSGLQFPNYSSELNVNALELDDSALYLCASSRDTSETDTQYFGPGTRLTVL.

This clonotype was counted ten times or more. The gene calls are TRBV20-1 and TRBJ2-7, with TRBD1 as a possible D gene (6 bases). CDR3 size: 16 residues. Trimming cost V 5 bases and J 5 bases, with 25 bases left between them. From germline, CDR1 is DFQATT and CDR2 SNEGSKA (reference sequence). This chain's CDR3 is CSALNPGGAQGHEQYF. The CDR3 DNA follows: TGCAGTGCTTTAAACCCTGGGGGCGCGCAAGGCCACGAGCAGTACTTC.

This clonotype was seen at least ten times. The J gene is TRBJ2-5, the V gene TRBV7-9; a possible D gene is TRBD2 (7 bases). V was cut by 6 bases and J by 5 bases, with 22 bases left in between. Germline CDR1 is SEHNR and CDR2 is FQNEAQ (reference sequence). This CDR3 spans 16 amino acids. CDR3 DNA sequence: TGTGCCAGCAGGCTCGGTGGGGGGGCTGGCGTGGAGACCCAGTACTTC. Translated, it gives CASRLGGGAGVETQYF.

The rearrangement joins TRBV27 to TRBJ1-4, with D perhaps TRBD1 (6 bases). Trimming took 6 bases from V and 3 from J, leaving 11 bases between them. Per germline, CDR1 MNHEY and CDR2 SMNVEV (reference sequence). The CDR3 contains 14 residues. CDR3 bases: TGTGCCAGCAGAACAGGGCTGGCTAATGAAAAACTGTTTTTT. This codes for CASRTGLANEKLFF.

The chain recombines TRBV19 with TRBJ1-2, with a weak D call TRBD1 (6 bases). Germline CDR1 LNHDA, CDR2 SQIVND (reference sequence). Trimming cost V 6 bases and J 6 bases, with 14 bases left between them. This CDR3 has 13 amino acids. CDR3: CASSNGQFHGYTF. The CDR3 nucleotides are TGTGCCAGTAGCAACGGACAGTTTCATGGCTACACCTTC.

This chain uses TRBV11-2 with TRBJ2-7; D is ambiguous. The CDR3 covers 12 residues. The germline CDR1 and CDR2 sequences are SGHAT and FQNNGV. Between the trimmed V and J ends, which lost 2 bases and 5 bases, there was a span of 7 bases. CDR3 sequence (DNA): TGTGCCAGCAGCTTAACCGACCACGAGCAGTACTTC. It yields the protein CASSLTDHEQYF.

Only a few counts were recorded for this clonotype. This chain links TRBV12-3 or TRBV12-4 with TRBJ2-6; D not resolved. V lost 6 bases, J lost 0 bases, and 9 bases lay in between. The CDR3 totals 15 residues. The CDR3 here is CASRIRRSGANVLTF. CDR3 DNA sequence: TGTGCCAGCAGGATACGCCGCTCTGGGGCCAACGTCCTGACTTTC.

The rearrangement joins TRBV20-1 to TRBJ1-2; TRBD1 aligns across 9 bases. CDR3 length: 15 residues. Germline CDR1 is DFQATT and CDR2 is SNEGSKA (reference sequence). Trimming removed 0 bases from V and 6 bases from J; junction bases left unmatched: 8. The CDR3 sequence: CSARDRRTGDNGYTF. The CDR3 DNA sequence: TGCAGTGCTAGAGATAGGAGGACAGGGGATAATGGCTACACCTTC.

The chain links TRBV5-1 to TRBJ1-1; D possibly corresponds to TRBD1 (5 bases). The V gene lost 0 bases and the J gene lost 4 bases, with 16 bases spanning the gap. Germline V CDR1 and CDR2: SGHRS, YFSETQ. The CDR3 runs to 16 residues. CDR3 residues: CASSLEAQGLTTEAFF. In nucleotides, the CDR3 is TGCGCCAGCAGCTTGGAAGCTCAGGGTCTGACCACTGAAGCTTTCTTT.

This clonotype was seen a handful of times. The chain combines TRBV4-1 with TRBJ2-7, with TRBD2 matching 7 bases. The junction had 5 bases not matched to a gene; V was cut back by 4 bases and J by 5 bases. This CDR3 comprises 13 residues. The V gene's germline CDR1 is MGHRA and CDR2 YSYEKL. The CDR3 region has the DNA TGCGCCAGCAGCCTCGAGCTAGCGGACGAGCAGTACTTC. This codes for CASSLELADEQYF.

The table lists this clonotype with many counts. V and J are TRBV20-1 and TRBJ1-2; 8 nucleotides agree with TRBD1. V lost 3 bases, J lost 6 bases, and 9 bases stayed unmatched. This CDR3 comprises 14 residues. CDR1 is DFQATT, CDR2 SNEGSKA, per germline (reference sequence). The CDR3 DNA reads TGCAGTGCTAGGGGAGGACAGGGAGGTCATGGCTACACCTTC. This translates into CSARGGQGGHGYTF.

This clonotype was detected only a few times. A much larger clone lies a single base off, so this may be a read error. The J gene is TRBJ2-1, the V gene TRBV12-3 or TRBV12-4, with D hard to call. Trimming removed 6 bases at V and 2 bases at J, with 14 bases between. The CDR3 is made up of 15 amino acids. This CDR3 reads CASSPLTLPYNEQFF. CDR3 in DNA: TGTGCCAGCAGCCCACTAACTCTACCCTACAATGAGCAGTTCTTC.

There are many counts of this clonotype. At one of its ends the junction is not consistent with the germline gene, which may arise from a read error. V and J are TRBV27 and TRBJ1-3; a weak D match, TRBD1 (6 bases). Germline assignment: CDR1 MNHEY and CDR2 SMNVEV (reference sequence). The CDR3 spans 14 residues. In nucleotides, the CDR3 is TGCGCCAGCAGCCCGACAGGTGGAGGAAACACCATATATTTT. Translation gives CASSPTGGGNTIYF.

The chain employs TRBV5-4 and TRBJ2-3; 7 bases are shared with TRBD2. CDR1 SGHNT and CDR2 YYREEE come from the germline V gene (reference sequence). The CDR3 has 16 residues. The ends lost 4 bases at V and 2 bases at J; junction bases unmatched: 10. CDR3 nucleotides: TGTGCCAGCAGCGGGGGAGGGGAGGGCTTCACAGATACGCAGTATTTT. Amino acids: CASSGGGEGFTDTQYF.

This clonotype was counted at least ten times. The V call is TRBV29-1, the J call TRBJ2-3; 9 bases are shared with TRBD2. Germline CDR1 SQVTM, CDR2 ANQGSEA. V lost 6 bases and J lost 9; bases outside the gene matches: 13. The CDR3 is made up of 14 amino acids. For the CDR3, the DNA is TGCAGCGTCAAGCTAAGTAGCGGGAGTGACACGCAGTATTTT. Amino acids: CSVKLSSGSDTQYF.

The rearrangement joins TRBV28 to TRBJ1-2, with a weak D call TRBD1 (5 bases). Germline V gene lookup returns CDR1 MDHEN and CDR2 SYDVKM. The CDR3 runs to 15 residues. Trimming stripped 4 bases from V and 5 bases from J, with 17 bases between. CDR3 residues: CASSSRGRVGYGYTF. Here the CDR3 DNA reads TGTGCCAGCAGTTCCCGGGGCCGGGTAGGGTATGGCTACACCTTC.

J is TRBJ2-1 and V is TRBV2; 8 nucleotides line up with TRBD2. V gave up 6 bases and J gave up 6 bases; unmatched junction bases: 13. The CDR3 sequence is 16 residues long. Germline V gene sequence: CDR1 SNHLY, CDR2 FYNNEI. The CDR3 protein is CASRELAVGGPNEQFF. The CDR3 nucleotides are TGTGCCAGCAGGGAACTAGCGGTCGGGGGCCCCAATGAGCAGTTCTTC.

This clonotype appeared many times. V is TRBV12-5 and J is TRBJ1-5, with D possibly TRBD1 on 5 matching bases. The CDR3 is 12 amino acids. V was cut by 7 bases and J by 5 bases, with 9 bases left in between. Germline V gene lookup returns CDR1 LGHNT and CDR2 FRNRAP. The DNA for the CDR3 is TGTGCTAGTGCAAGGGGAGATCAGCCCCAGCATTTT. Its protein is CASARGDQPQHF. The full variable domain, rest sourced from reference TRBV12-5 and TRBJ1-5, is DARVTQTPRHKVTEMGQEVTMRCQPILGHNTVFWYRQTMMQGLELLAYFRNRAPLDDSGMPKDRFSAEMPDATLATLKIQPSEPRDSAVYFCASARGDQPQHFGDGTRLSIL.

In its sample, this clonotype was seen many times. This rearrangement joins TRBV9 to TRBJ2-2, with D unresolved. Trimming took 0 bases from V and 5 from J, leaving 8 bases between them. This CDR3 has 14 residues. Germline V gives CDR1 SGDLS, CDR2 YYNGEE. Written as DNA, the CDR3 is TGTGCCAGCAGCGTAGCTCAGGCTACCGGGGAGCTGTTTTTT. It specifies CASSVAQATGELFF.

This clonotype has a handful of counts. The rearrangement links TRBV19 to TRBJ2-1, with 15 bases aligning to TRBD2. V lost 3 bases to trimming and J lost 7 bases; unmatched junction nucleotides: 4. Germline CDR1 and CDR2: LNHDA and SQIVND (reference sequence). The CDR3 is 16 residues long. The CDR3 protein is CASSMGGLAGGNEQFF. The CDR3 DNA sequence: TGTGCCAGTAGTATGGGGGGACTAGCGGGAGGAAATGAGCAGTTCTTC.

The chain carries TRBV19 and TRBJ2-5; no firm D call. The germline V gene has CDR1 LNHDA and CDR2 SQIVND (reference sequence). The CDR3 contains 13 residues. V gave up 3 bases and J gave up 4 bases, with 9 bases separating them. CDR3 sequence (DNA): TGTGCCAGTAGTATTCGGCAGGTAGAGACCCAGTACTTC. Translation: CASSIRQVETQYF.

This clonotype was seen repeatedly, ten times or more. This chain links TRBV28 with TRBJ1-6; D is possibly TRBD1 (5 bases). This CDR3 spans 14 amino acids. CDR1 and CDR2 (germline): MDHEN, SYDVKM. V was clipped by 2 bases and J by 9 bases, with 11 bases between them. CDR3 DNA sequence: TGTGCCAGCAGTTTAGGGGCGAGGAGTTCACCCCTCCACTTT. Protein product: CASSLGARSSPLHF.

The chain couples TRBV20-1 to TRBJ1-2; a possible D gene is TRBD1 (5 bases). This CDR3 contains 13 residues. CDR1 and CDR2 (germline): DFQATT, SNEGSKA (reference sequence). Trimming cost V 0 bases and J 8 bases, with 13 bases left between them. The DNA of the CDR3 is TGCAGTGCTAGAGATCGGGCCGCAGGGGGCTACACCTTC. Its translation is CSARDRAAGGYTF.

A remark on this clonotype: One base away lies a much larger clone, so this may be a sequencing read error. V is TRBV28 and J is TRBJ1-5; D is possibly TRBD1 (5 bases). The V end lost 3 bases, the J end lost 5 bases, and 14 bases lay between the germline ends. The germline CDR1 and CDR2 sequences are MDHEN and SYDVKM. This CDR3 is built from 15 residues. CDR3 nucleotide sequence: TGTGCCAGCAGTTTTGGGGGGTCGAGCGATCAGCCCCAGCATTTT. Its protein is CASSFGGSSDQPQHF. Full variable domain (missing parts from reference TRBV28 and TRBJ1-5): DVKVTQSSRYLVKRTGEKVFLECVQDMDHENMFWYRQDPGLGLRLIYFSYDVKMKEKGDIPEGYSVSREKKERFSLILESASTNQTSMYLCASSFGGSSDQPQHFGDGTRLSIL.

The chain is built from TRBV30 and TRBJ2-1; TRBD1 agrees at 11 bases. The germline CDR1 and CDR2 sequences are GTSNPN and SVGIG (reference sequence). J gave up 4 bases and V 0 bases, and 11 bases lay outside the gene matches. This CDR3 comprises 18 residues. The DNA of the CDR3 is TGTGCCTGGAGTGTACTCGGAGCGGGACAGGGGGTATACAATGAGCAGTTCTTC. Residues: CAWSVLGAGQGVYNEQFF.

This clonotype has more than one count but fewer than ten. The rearrangement links TRBV10-3 to TRBJ1-1; no definite D call. V lost 0 bases, J lost 0 bases, and 8 bases lay in between. The CDR3 covers 15 residues. The germline V gene has CDR1 ENHRY and CDR2 SYGVKD. The CDR3 bases are TGTGCCATCAGTGAGTCGGAGTTAATGAACACTGAAGCTTTCTTT. It translates to CAISESELMNTEAFF.